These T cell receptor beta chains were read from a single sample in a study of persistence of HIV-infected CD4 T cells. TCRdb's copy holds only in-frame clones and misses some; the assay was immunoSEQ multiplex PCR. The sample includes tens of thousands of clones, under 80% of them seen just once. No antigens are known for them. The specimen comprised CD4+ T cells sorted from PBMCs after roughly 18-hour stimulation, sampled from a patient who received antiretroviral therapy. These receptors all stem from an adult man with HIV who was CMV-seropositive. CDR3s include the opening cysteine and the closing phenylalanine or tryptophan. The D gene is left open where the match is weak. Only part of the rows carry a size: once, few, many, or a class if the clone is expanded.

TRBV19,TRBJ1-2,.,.,CASNPKGTANYGYTF,TGTGCCAGTAACCCCAAGGGCACAGCTAACTATGGCTACACCTTC
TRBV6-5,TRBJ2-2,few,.,CASSRHHNTGELFF,TGTGCCAGCAGTAGACACCACAACACCGGGGAGCTGTTTTTT
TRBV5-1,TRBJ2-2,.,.,CASSLAGVPTGELFF,TGCGCCAGCAGCTTAGCCGGGGTTCCCACCGGGGAGCTGTTTTTT
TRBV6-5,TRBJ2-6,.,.,CASSYSLGAGANVLTF,TGTGCCAGCAGTTACTCGTTGGGGGCTGGGGCCAACGTCCTGACTTTC
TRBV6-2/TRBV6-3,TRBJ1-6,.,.,CASSPPPRGGFGSPLHF,TGTGCCAGCAGTCCCCCGCCTCGAGGAGGCTTTGGTTCACCCCTCCACTTT
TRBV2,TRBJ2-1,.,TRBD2,CASSDRGLAMNEQFF,TGTGCCAGCAGTGATAGGGGACTAGCGATGAATGAGCAGTTCTTC
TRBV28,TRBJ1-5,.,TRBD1,CASSSDRGLIKPQHF,TGTGCCAGCAGTTCAGACAGGGGATTAATCAAGCCCCAGCATTTT
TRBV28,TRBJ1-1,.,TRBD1,CASSLFGRGLNTEAFF,TGTGCCAGCAGTCTCTTTGGGAGGGGGCTGAACACTGAAGCTTTCTTT
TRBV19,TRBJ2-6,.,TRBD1,CASSPLGGTGGNAGANVLTF,TGTGCCAGTAGTCCCCTCGGCGGGACAGGGGGAAACGCTGGGGCCAACGTCCTGACTTTC
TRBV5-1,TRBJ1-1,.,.,CASRAGVNTEAFF,TGCGCCAGCAGAGCAGGGGTGAACACTGAAGCTTTCTTT
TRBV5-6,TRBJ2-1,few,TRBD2,CASSFRTSGSNEQFF,TGTGCCAGCAGCTTCCGGACTAGCGGGTCCAATGAGCAGTTCTTC
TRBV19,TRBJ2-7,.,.,CASSRGWRYEQYF,TGTGCCAGTAGTAGAGGGTGGAGATACGAGCAGTACTTC
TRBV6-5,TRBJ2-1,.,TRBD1,CASKPGQVDNEQFF,TGTGCCTCGAAGCCGGGACAGGTCGACAATGAGCAGTTCTTC
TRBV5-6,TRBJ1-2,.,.,CASSLGDARIYGYTF,TGTGCCAGCAGCTTGGGGGACGCCCGGATCTATGGCTACACCTTC
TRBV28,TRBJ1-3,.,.,CASSLLQVSGNTIYF,TGTGCCAGCAGCCTCCTACAGGTCTCTGGAAACACCATATATTTT
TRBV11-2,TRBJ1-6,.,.,CASSLEGAHNSPLHF,TGTGCCAGCAGCTTAGAAGGGGCCCACAATTCACCCCTCCACTTT
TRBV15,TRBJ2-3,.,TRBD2,CATSRGGSGTSTDTQYF,TGTGCCACCAGCAGGGGGGGTAGCGGGACTTCTACAGATACGCAGTATTTT
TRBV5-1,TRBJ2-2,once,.,CASSLENRRYGELFF,TGCGCCAGCAGCTTGGAAAACCGTCGTTACGGGGAGCTGTTTTTT
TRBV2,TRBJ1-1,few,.,CASSGSNTEAFF,TGTGCCAGCAGTGGGTCGAACACTGAAGCTTTCTTT
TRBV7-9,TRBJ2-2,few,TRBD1,CASSLLGQGNTGELFF,TGTGCCAGCAGCCTCTTGGGACAGGGGAACACCGGGGAGCTGTTTTTT
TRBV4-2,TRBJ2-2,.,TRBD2,CASSQDARDYQYGGELFF,TGTGCCAGCAGCCAAGATGCCCGGGACTATCAGTACGGCGGGGAGCTGTTTTTT
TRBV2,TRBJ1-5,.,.,CASRGSVGRGQPQHF,TGTGCCAGCAGGGGGTCAGTGGGGAGGGGACAGCCCCAGCATTTT
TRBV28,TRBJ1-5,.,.,CASRGSTGRNQPQHF,TGTGCCAGCAGGGGATCCACAGGGAGGAATCAGCCCCAGCATTTT
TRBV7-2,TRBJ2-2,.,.,CASSLATWGAGELFF,TGTGCCAGCAGCTTAGCTACCTGGGGCGCCGGGGAGCTGTTTTTT
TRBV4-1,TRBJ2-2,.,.,CASSQVLGGNSGELFF,TGCGCCAGCAGCCAAGTACTCGGGGGTAACTCCGGGGAGCTGTTTTTT
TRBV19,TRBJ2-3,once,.,CASSPVSADTQYF,TGTGCCAGTAGTCCCGTCTCTGCAGATACGCAGTATTTT
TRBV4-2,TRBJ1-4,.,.,CASSQDWQVGEKLFF,TGTGCCAGCAGCCAAGATTGGCAGGTGGGGGAAAAACTGTTTTTT
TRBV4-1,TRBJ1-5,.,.,CASSPFQEAGNQPQHF,TGCGCCAGCAGCCCGTTCCAGGAGGCTGGCAATCAGCCCCAGCATTTT
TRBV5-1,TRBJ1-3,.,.,CASSLGGSSGGSGNTIYF,TGCGCCAGCAGCTTAGGGGGATCGTCGGGCGGATCTGGAAACACCATATATTTT
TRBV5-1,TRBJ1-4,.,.,CASSLQGNNEKLFF,TGCGCCAGCAGCTTGCAGGGGAATAATGAAAAACTGTTTTTT
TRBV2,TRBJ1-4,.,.,CASQQGNEKLFF,TGTGCCTCTCAACAGGGCAATGAAAAACTGTTTTTT
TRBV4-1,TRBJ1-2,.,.,CASSQDDQKGYGYTF,TGCGCCAGCAGCCAAGATGACCAGAAGGGGTATGGCTACACCTTC
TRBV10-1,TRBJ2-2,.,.,CASSEGVVWDDNRTGELFF,TGCGCCAGCAGTGAGGGGGTAGTATGGGACGACAACAGGACCGGGGAGCTGTTTTTT
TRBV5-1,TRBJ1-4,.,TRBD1,CASSTNRGSTNEKLFF,TGCGCCAGCAGCACAAACAGGGGTTCAACTAATGAAAAACTGTTTTTT
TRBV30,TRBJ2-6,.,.,CACSAGSRANVLTF,TGTGCCTGTTCCGCGGGGAGCCGGGCCAACGTCCTGACTTTC
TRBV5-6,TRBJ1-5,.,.,CASSPGINNQPQHF,TGTGCCAGCAGCCCCGGCATTAACAATCAGCCCCAGCATTTT
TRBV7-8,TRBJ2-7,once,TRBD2,CASGSTSGAPYEQYF,TGTGCCAGCGGGTCGACTAGCGGGGCCCCCTACGAGCAGTACTTC
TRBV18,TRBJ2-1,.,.,CASSPQGNRNEQFF,TGTGCCAGCTCACCACAAGGGAATCGGAATGAGCAGTTCTTC
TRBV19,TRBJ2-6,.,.,CASSISSTVSRSGANVLTF,TGTGCCAGTAGTATTTCTTCCACGGTAAGCCGCTCTGGGGCCAACGTCCTGACTTTC
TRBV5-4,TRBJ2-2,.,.,CASRRDLNTGELFF,TGTGCCAGCAGAAGGGACCTTAACACCGGGGAGCTGTTTTTT
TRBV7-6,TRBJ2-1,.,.,CASSSLAGTPSNEQFF,TGTGCCAGCAGCTCTTTGGCCGGGACCCCATCGAATGAGCAGTTCTTC
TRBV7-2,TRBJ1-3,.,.,CASSPPGLSGNTIYF,TGTGCCAGCAGCCCTCCGGGGCTCTCTGGAAACACCATATATTTT
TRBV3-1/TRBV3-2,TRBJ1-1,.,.,CASSLLGGDTEAFF,TGTGCCAGCAGCCTTTTGGGGGGTGACACTGAAGCTTTCTTT
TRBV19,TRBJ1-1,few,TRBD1,CASRDRTEAFF,TGTGCCAGTAGGGACAGGACTGAAGCTTTCTTT
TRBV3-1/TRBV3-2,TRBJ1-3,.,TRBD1,CASSRGGDRGNTIYF,TGTGCCAGCAGCCGAGGGGGGGACAGAGGAAACACCATATATTTT
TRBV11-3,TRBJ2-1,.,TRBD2,CASSLVGGDEQFF,TGTGCCAGCAGCTTAGTCGGGGGGGATGAGCAGTTCTTC
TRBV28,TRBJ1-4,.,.,CASSAPAEKLFF,TGTGCCAGCAGTGCCCCGGCGGAAAAACTGTTTTTT
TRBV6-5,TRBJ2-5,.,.,CASSLDTAETQYF,TGTGCCAGCAGTTTGGACACGGCGGAGACCCAGTACTTC
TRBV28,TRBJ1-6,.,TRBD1,CASSPYRGKGYNSPLHF,TGTGCCAGCAGTCCCTACAGGGGAAAGGGATATAATTCACCCCTCCACTTT
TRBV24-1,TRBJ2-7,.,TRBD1,CATSDTGGSYEQYF,TGTGCCACCAGTGATACAGGGGGTAGCTACGAGCAGTACTTC
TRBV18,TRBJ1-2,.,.,CASSDEGPNYGYTF,TGTGCCAGCTCTGACGAGGGACCCAACTATGGCTACACCTTC